The 6 T cell receptor beta chains reported below all come from one sample, sequenced in a study of control samples from healthy donors and cancer patients. The protocol was immunoSEQ multiplex PCR, while the TCRdb copy is restricted to in-frame clones and leaves out a portion. The data show about 96,000 clones, 85% to 95% seen once. The specimen was blood. The receptors stem from a man aged 18-30 years in good health.

The chain has TRBV27 and TRBJ1-1; D is undetermined. CDR3 length equals 15 residues. Looked up from germline, CDR1 is MNHEY and CDR2 is SMNVEV (reference sequence). V lost 3 bases and J lost 0, with 11 bases in between. This CDR3 reads CASSFGSSLNTEAFF. The CDR3 nucleotides are TGTGCCAGCAGTTTTGGCAGCTCTTTGAACACTGAAGCTTTCTTT.

The V call is TRBV13, the J call TRBJ2-2; D is possibly TRBD2 (6 bases). The CDR3 totals 15 residues. Trimming took 5 bases from V and 1 from J, leaving 11 bases between them. Germline V gene data show CDR1 as PRHDT and CDR2 as FYEKMQ (reference sequence). The CDR3 protein is CASSAGTLNTGELFF. The CDR3 DNA sequence: TGTGCCAGCAGCGCCGGGACTCTGAACACCGGGGAGCTGTTTTTT.

This chain uses TRBV7-9 with TRBJ2-3; D is unclear. CDR3 size: 12 residues. Trimming removed 8 bases from V and 8 bases from J, with 14 bases in between. Per germline, CDR1 SEHNR and CDR2 FQNEAQ (reference sequence). The CDR3 nucleotides read TGTGCCAGCTCGTCCCAAGCTGGTACGCAGTATTTT. As protein: CASSSQAGTQYF.

The table lists this clone with a count of one. The chain is built from TRBV6-1 and TRBJ1-1, with a possible D match to TRBD1 (6 bases). The CDR3 runs 14 residues. V lost 2 bases and J 4 bases, leaving 11 bases between the germline ends. The germline V gene encodes CDR1 MNHNS and CDR2 SASEGT. The CDR3 reads CASSEWVGGTEAFF. CDR3 DNA sequence: TGTGCCAGCAGTGAATGGGTAGGGGGCACTGAAGCTTTCTTT.

The chain employs TRBV6-5 and TRBJ1-2; D gene ambiguous. Germline assignment: CDR1 MNHEY and CDR2 SVGAGI. V was shortened by 6 bases and J by 3 bases, with 8 bases between the two germline ends. The CDR3 extends over 12 amino acids. The CDR3, as DNA: TGTGCCAGCAGGGTACAGCACTATGGCTACACCTTC. Residues: CASRVQHYGYTF.

CDR3 residues: CASSERGSGSPYEQYF. The CDR3 bases are TGTGCCAGCAGCGAGAGGGGTAGCGGGAGCCCCTACGAGCAGTACTTC. The rearrangement links TRBV9 to TRBJ2-7, with 9 bases identical to TRBD2. Germline V CDR1 and CDR2: SGDLS, YYNGEE. The ends lost 3 bases at V and 2 bases at J; junction bases unmatched: 9. There are 16 residues in the CDR3. The full variable domain, rest sourced from reference TRBV9 and TRBJ2-7, is DSGVTQTPKHLITATGQRVTLRCSPRSGDLSVYWYQQSLDQGLQFLIQYYNGEERAKGNILERFSAQQFPDLHSELNLSSLELGDSALYFCASSERGSGSPYEQYFGPGTRLTVT.